Each of the 20 T cell receptor beta chains below was sequenced from the same sample in a study of T-cell memory formation after mild COVID-19. TCRdb reanalysed the 5' RACE reads using MiXCR and keeps one entry per CDR3 protein. The sample contains about half a million distinct CDR3 sequences, 15% to 20% of which appear only once. The specimen sequenced was PBMCs or a T cell subset sorted from them (not recorded which). These receptors all stem from an adult woman who had mild COVID-19 (a few samples of this study predate the infection). Cell type and time point are not known.

J is TRBJ2-2 and V is TRBV12-3 or TRBV12-4; D is ambiguous. CDR3 length: 13 residues. V gave up 7 bases and J gave up 2 bases, with 8 bases separating them. This chain's CDR3 is CASNTVNTGELFF. As DNA, the CDR3 is TGTGCCAGCAACACAGTAAACACCGGGGAGCTGTTTTTT.

The chain carries TRBV6-5 and TRBJ1-2; tentatively, D is TRBD1 (5 bases). This CDR3 is 18 amino acids long. Germline values: CDR1 MNHEY, CDR2 SVGAGI. V was clipped by 0 bases and J by 4 bases, with 21 bases between them. CDR3 DNA sequence: TGTGCCAGCAGTTACTCGCGCTCCCAGGCAGGGTCGATCTATGGCTACACCTTC. Amino acid sequence: CASSYSRSQAGSIYGYTF.

The sample holds a few counts of this clonotype. V is TRBV29-1 and J is TRBJ2-1; TRBD2 might be the D (6 bases). CDR3 length equals 22 residues. V gave up 2 bases and J gave up 3 bases, with 35 bases separating them. The germline V gene encodes CDR1 SQVTM and CDR2 ANQGSEA. The CDR3 region has the DNA TGCAGCGTTGAAATGCCCCCAGCGGGCATCGGACGTGGCGGAGAAATCTACAATGAGCAGTTCTTC. Its translation is CSVEMPPAGIGRGGEIYNEQFF.

In its sample, this clonotype was seen a few times. The chain employs TRBV7-3 and TRBJ2-1, with 9 bases lining up with TRBD1. Germline loops: CDR1 SGHTA, CDR2 FQGTGA. This CDR3 is 18 amino acids long. The V segment lost 1 base and the J segment 5 bases; nucleotides outside the gene matches: 12. The chain's CDR3 is CASSLRVTGGAKDNEQFF. In nucleotides, the CDR3 is TGTGCCAGCAGCTTAAGGGTAACAGGGGGCGCGAAGGACAATGAGCAGTTCTTC.

This clonotype was picked up a small number of times. This chain joins TRBV15 and TRBJ2-7, with D possibly matching TRBD1 (6 bases). Per germline, CDR1 LNHNV and CDR2 YYDKDF (reference sequence). Trimming shortened V by 3 bases and J by 5 bases, and 20 bases separated the two germline ends. CDR3 size: 16 residues. CDR3 in amino acids: CATSRELTQGPNEQYF. DNA of the CDR3: TGTGCCACCAGCAGGGAACTGACCCAGGGGCCCAACGAGCAGTACTTC.

V gene TRBV18 combines with J gene TRBJ1-2, with 7 bases lining up with TRBD1. Germline V gene lookup returns CDR1 KGHSH and CDR2 LQKENI. V lost 6 bases to trimming and J lost 7 bases; unmatched junction nucleotides: 8. CDR3 length: 13 amino acids. As DNA, the CDR3 is TGTGCCAGCTCCGAAGACAGGGTCTCTGGCTACACCTTC. Protein: CASSEDRVSGYTF.

The chain combines TRBV6-2 or TRBV6-3 with TRBJ1-2; D call uncertain. Trimming removed 6 bases at V and 4 bases at J, with 15 bases between. Germline CDR1 MNHEY, CDR2 SVGEGT. This CDR3 comprises 14 residues. CDR3 sequence reads: CASRLGSRFYGYTF. The CDR3 DNA follows: TGTGCCAGCAGATTAGGATCGCGTTTCTATGGCTACACCTTC.

This clonotype was counted between two and nine times. V gene TRBV30 combines with J gene TRBJ1-1, with D possibly matching TRBD1 (6 bases). The germline V and J ends were trimmed by 4 bases and 1 base, with 13 bases remaining between them. Germline V gene sequence: CDR1 GTSNPN, CDR2 SVGIG (reference sequence). The CDR3 totals 14 residues. In DNA, the CDR3 is TGTGCCTGGACTCAGGGACACCAGAACACTGAAGCTTTCTTT. Encoded protein: CAWTQGHQNTEAFF.

This sequence joins TRBV25-1 and TRBJ1-2, with D possibly matching TRBD1 (6 bases). Germline V gene data show CDR1 as MGHDK and CDR2 as SYGVNS. The CDR3 length is 15 residues. Trimming left V 7 bases short and J 2 bases short, with 17 bases between. The DNA for the CDR3 is TGTGCCAGCAATGGGGGGCGCGAATTCAACTATGGCTACACCTTC. It codes for CASNGGREFNYGYTF.

The table lists this clonotype with many counts. The genes are TRBV3-1 and TRBJ1-1, with D unclear. The ends were cut back, 3 bases at V and 5 bases at J, with 4 bases in the middle. The CDR3 runs 11 residues. Germline CDR1 is LGHDT and CDR2 is YNNKEL (reference sequence). CDR3 nucleotides: TGTGCCAGCAGCCAGGGGACTGAAGCTTTCTTT. Its protein is CASSQGTEAFF.

This clonotype was observed many times. This chain joins TRBV20-1 and TRBJ2-7; 9 nucleotides align to TRBD2. Germline V lookup: CDR1 DFQATT, CDR2 SNEGSKA (reference sequence). After removal of 2 bases from V and 0 bases from J, the junction contained 8 bases not matched to a gene. The CDR3 loop spans 16 amino acids. CDR3 residues: CSARMVAGDRSYEQYF. CDR3 sequence (DNA): TGCAGTGCTAGAATGGTAGCGGGAGACCGCTCCTACGAGCAGTACTTC.

The chain is built from TRBV12-3 or TRBV12-4 and TRBJ1-5; D is unclear. V was shortened by 6 bases and J by 6 bases, with 15 bases between the two germline ends. The CDR3 is 14 amino acids. Here the CDR3 reads CASSPSSAGQPQHF. The CDR3 DNA is TGTGCCAGCAGCCCCTCTAGTGCGGGTCAGCCCCAGCATTTT.

The chain has TRBV12-3 or TRBV12-4 and TRBJ1-1; the match to TRBD1 covers 8 bases. This CDR3 is 14 amino acids long. V was pared by 6 bases and J by 3 bases, with 6 bases of the junction left unmatched. The CDR3 region has the DNA TGTGCCAGCAGGAAAAGACAGGGGCACACTGAAGCTTTCTTT. This translates into CASRKRQGHTEAFF.

In its sample, this clonotype was seen a few times. The rearrangement joins TRBV10-2 to TRBJ2-5; D could derive from TRBD1 or TRBD2 (7 bases each). V lost 6 bases and J lost 5, with 28 bases in between. The germline V gene encodes CDR1 WSHSY and CDR2 SAAADI. The length of the CDR3 is 18 residues. The CDR3 sequence: CASSLPSYQGGRRETQYF. In nucleotides, the CDR3 is TGCGCCAGCAGCCTACCGTCGTATCAGGGGGGGCGTAGGGAGACCCAGTACTTC.

This sequence joins TRBV12-3 or TRBV12-4 and TRBJ2-3, with 12 bases aligning to TRBD2. The J segment lost 6 bases and the V segment lost 0 bases, leaving 7 bases of the junction unmatched. This CDR3 spans 17 amino acids. CDR3 sequence: CASSLAASGRVRDTQYF. Written as DNA, the CDR3 is TGTGCCAGCAGTTTAGCGGCTAGCGGGAGGGTGAGGGATACGCAGTATTTT.

On this clonotype: The junction departs from the called germline gene at one end, perhaps through a read error. This rearrangement joins TRBV2 to TRBJ2-5; 9 bases are shared with TRBD1. Looked up from germline, CDR1 is SNHLY and CDR2 is FYNNEI. The CDR3 covers 16 residues. The CDR3 here is CDSIGTGIFRRETQYF. The CDR3 DNA sequence: TGTGACAGCATCGGGACAGGGATATTTCGGAGAGAGACCCAGTACTTC.

The chain has TRBV7-2 and TRBJ2-1, with a weak D call TRBD2 (6 bases). Germline V lookup: CDR1 SGHTA, CDR2 FQGNSA. This CDR3 is 14 amino acids long. Deletions cut 5 bases from V and 7 bases from J, with 15 bases between. The CDR3 nucleotides read TGTGCCAGCAGCCCCCCCCGACTAGGGAATGAGCAGTTCTTC. Protein product: CASSPPRLGNEQFF. The complete variable domain, with remaining parts taken from reference TRBV7-2 and TRBJ2-1, reads GAGVSQSPSNKVTEKGKDVELRCDPISGHTALYWYRQSLGQGLEFLIYFQGNSAPDKSGLPSDRFSAERTGGSVSTLTIQRTQQEDSAVYLCASSPPRLGNEQFFGPGTRLTVL.

This sequence joins TRBV7-8 and TRBJ2-2, with D possibly being TRBD2 (6 bases). V lost 3 bases to trimming and J lost 0 bases, with 14 bases between them. The CDR3 consists of 17 residues. CDR1 and CDR2 from the germline V gene are SGHVS and FQNEAQ. The CDR3 bases are TGTGCCAGCAGCTTCGAGAGACTAGTCGCGAACACCGGGGAGCTGTTTTTT. It codes for CASSFERLVANTGELFF.

This clonotype turned up a few times. V and J are TRBV29-1 and TRBJ2-2; 9 bases match TRBD1. Germline-derived CDR1 and CDR2 are SQVTM and ANQGSEA. The CDR3 contains 14 residues. V lost 3 bases and J lost 6; bases outside the gene matches: 5. CDR3 sequence reads: CSVDVGQGPGELFF. The CDR3 DNA sequence: TGCAGCGTTGACGTGGGACAGGGCCCCGGGGAGCTGTTTTTT.

This clonotype has ten or more counts. The chain carries TRBV3-1 and TRBJ2-7; maybe TRBD2 (5 bases). This CDR3 contains 12 residues. The V end lost 1 base, the J end lost 4 bases, and 5 bases lay between the germline ends. CDR1 is LGHDT, CDR2 YNNKEL, per germline (reference sequence). This CDR3 reads CASSQAGYEQYF. The CDR3 DNA reads TGTGCCAGCAGCCAAGCGGGGTACGAGCAGTACTTC.